The clone carrying this TCR beta chain came up once. With V trimmed by 4 bases and J by 6 bases, 11 bases remained unmatched. Looked up from germline, CDR1 is SGHRS and CDR2 is YFSETQ. The CDR3 contains 15 residues. These data originate in a study of shared clonotypes between healthy human individuals. Measured with immunoSEQ multiplex PCR; TCRdb has only the in-frame clones, and not every one. This sample yields about 960,000 clones, of which over 75% are seen a single time; over 1.3% belongs to the top ten. Specimen: memory CD4+ T cells sorted from blood. The sample's subset: CD45RA-negative fraction. The chain carries TRBV5-1 and TRBJ1-2, with TRBD1 matching 8 bases. The sequence was obtained from a man younger than 35 in good health. CDR3 residues: CASSPKAGGSDGYTF. DNA of the CDR3: TGCGCCAGCAGCCCGAAGGCAGGGGGCTCGGATGGCTACACCTTC.